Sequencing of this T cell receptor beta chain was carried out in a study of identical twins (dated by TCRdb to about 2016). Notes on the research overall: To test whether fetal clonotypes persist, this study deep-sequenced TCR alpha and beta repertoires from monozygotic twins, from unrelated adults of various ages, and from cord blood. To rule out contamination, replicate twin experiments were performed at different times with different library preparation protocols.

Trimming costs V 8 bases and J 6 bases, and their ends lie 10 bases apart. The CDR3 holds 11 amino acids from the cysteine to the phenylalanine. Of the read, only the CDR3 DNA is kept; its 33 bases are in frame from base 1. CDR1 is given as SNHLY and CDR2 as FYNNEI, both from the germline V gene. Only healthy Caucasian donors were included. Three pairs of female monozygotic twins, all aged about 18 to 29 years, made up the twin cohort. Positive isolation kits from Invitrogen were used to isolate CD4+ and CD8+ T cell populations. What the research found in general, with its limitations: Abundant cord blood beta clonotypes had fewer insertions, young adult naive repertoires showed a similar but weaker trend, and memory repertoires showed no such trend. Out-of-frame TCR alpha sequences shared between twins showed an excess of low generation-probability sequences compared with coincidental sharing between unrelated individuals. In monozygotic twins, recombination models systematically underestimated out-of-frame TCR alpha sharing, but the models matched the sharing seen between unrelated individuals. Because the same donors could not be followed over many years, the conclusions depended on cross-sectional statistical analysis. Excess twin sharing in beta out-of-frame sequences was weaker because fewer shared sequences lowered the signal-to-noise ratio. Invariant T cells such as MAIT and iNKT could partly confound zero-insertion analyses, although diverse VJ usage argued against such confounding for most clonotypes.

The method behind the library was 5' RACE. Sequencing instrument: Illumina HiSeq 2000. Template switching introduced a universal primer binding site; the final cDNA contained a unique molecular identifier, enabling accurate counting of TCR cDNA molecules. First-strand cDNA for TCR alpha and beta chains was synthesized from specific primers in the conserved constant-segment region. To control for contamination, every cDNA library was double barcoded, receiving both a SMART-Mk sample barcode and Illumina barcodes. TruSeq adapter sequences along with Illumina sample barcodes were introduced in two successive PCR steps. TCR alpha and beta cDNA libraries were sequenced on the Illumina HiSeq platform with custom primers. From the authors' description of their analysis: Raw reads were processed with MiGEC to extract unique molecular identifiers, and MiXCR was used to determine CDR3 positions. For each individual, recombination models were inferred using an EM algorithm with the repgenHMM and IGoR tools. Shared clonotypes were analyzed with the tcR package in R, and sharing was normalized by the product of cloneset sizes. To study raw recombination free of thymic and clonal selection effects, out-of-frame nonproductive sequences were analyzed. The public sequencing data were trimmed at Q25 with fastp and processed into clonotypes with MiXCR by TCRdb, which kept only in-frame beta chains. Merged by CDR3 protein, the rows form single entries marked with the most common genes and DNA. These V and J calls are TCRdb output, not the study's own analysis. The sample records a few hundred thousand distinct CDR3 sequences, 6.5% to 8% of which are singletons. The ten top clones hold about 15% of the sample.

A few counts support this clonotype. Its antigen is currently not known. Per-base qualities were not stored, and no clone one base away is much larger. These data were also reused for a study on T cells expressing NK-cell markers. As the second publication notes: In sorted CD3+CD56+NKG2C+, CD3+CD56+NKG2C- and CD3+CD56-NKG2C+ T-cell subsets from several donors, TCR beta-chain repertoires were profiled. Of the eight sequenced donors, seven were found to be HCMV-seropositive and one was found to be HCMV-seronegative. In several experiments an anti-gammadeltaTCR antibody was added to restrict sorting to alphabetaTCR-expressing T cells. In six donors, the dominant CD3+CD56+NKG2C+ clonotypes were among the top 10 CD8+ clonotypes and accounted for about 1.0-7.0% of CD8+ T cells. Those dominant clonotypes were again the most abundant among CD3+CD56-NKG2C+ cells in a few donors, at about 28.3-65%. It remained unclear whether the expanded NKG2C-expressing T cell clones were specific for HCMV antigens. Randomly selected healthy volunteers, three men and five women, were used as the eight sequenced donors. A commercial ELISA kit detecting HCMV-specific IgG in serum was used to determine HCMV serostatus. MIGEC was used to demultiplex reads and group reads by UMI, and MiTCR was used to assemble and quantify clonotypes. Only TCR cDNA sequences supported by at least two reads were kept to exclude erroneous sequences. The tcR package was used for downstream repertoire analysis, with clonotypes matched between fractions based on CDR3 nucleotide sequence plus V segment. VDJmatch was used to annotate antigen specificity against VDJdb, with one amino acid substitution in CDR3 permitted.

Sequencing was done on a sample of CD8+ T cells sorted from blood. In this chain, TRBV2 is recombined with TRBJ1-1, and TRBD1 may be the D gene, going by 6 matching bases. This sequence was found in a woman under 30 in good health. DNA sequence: TGTGCCAGCGTACAGGGCTCTGAAGCTTTCTTT. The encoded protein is CASVQGSEAFF.